The 20 T cell receptor beta chains below were found in one sample sequenced in a study of blood T cell repertoires in COVID-19. Using immunoSEQ multiplex PCR, the repertoire was profiled, and TCRdb retains in-frame clones only, with some absent. The table lists roughly 40,000 clones, around 86% of them singletons. Sequencing was done on a sample of peripheral blood. The receptors here all came from a human donor in a cohort sampled during active COVID-19.

The rearrangement uses TRBV27 and TRBJ1-3; possible D gene TRBD1, 6 bases. Germline CDR1 MNHEY, CDR2 SMNVEV (reference sequence). Trimming cost V 7 bases and J 2 bases, with 12 bases left between them. This CDR3 comprises 14 residues. CDR3 loop: CASKPGQTGNTIYF. The CDR3 nucleotides read TGTGCCAGCAAACCGGGACAAACTGGAAACACCATATATTTT.

This clone was seen once. The chain carries TRBV4-1 and TRBJ1-3, with 8 nucleotides matching TRBD1. CDR1 is MGHRA and CDR2 is YSYEKL in the germline V gene. Trimming took 1 base from V and 2 from J; bases not matched to a gene: 4. The CDR3 totals 16 residues. DNA of the CDR3: TGCGCCAGCAGCCAAGCACCCAGGGGGCCTGGAAACACCATATATTTT. Amino acids: CASSQAPRGPGNTIYF.

The chain combines TRBV6-2 or TRBV6-3 with TRBJ2-3; D is ambiguous. This CDR3 contains 17 residues. Germline CDR1 MNHEY, CDR2 SVGEGT. Trimming took off 2 bases at V and 2 bases at J, with 17 bases between the two ends. For the CDR3, the DNA is TGTGCCAGCAGTTACAAAACTGAGGTGGCCTACACAGATACGCAGTATTTT. Its translation: CASSYKTEVAYTDTQYF.

The V gene is TRBV6-5, the J gene TRBJ2-3; 8 bases agree with TRBD2. The CDR3 extends over 15 amino acids. V gave up 9 bases and J gave up 2 bases; unmatched junction bases: 10. Germline V gene data show CDR1 as MNHEY and CDR2 as SVGAGI. CDR3 in amino acids: CASGVPGGDTDTQYF. The CDR3 nucleotides read TGTGCCAGTGGGGTCCCGGGGGGGGACACAGATACGCAGTATTTT.

The rearrangement uses TRBV7-2 and TRBJ2-7; the match to TRBD2 covers 8 bases. Germline V lookup: CDR1 SGHTA, CDR2 FQGNSA. The V gene end was trimmed by 3 bases and the J gene end by 6 bases; junction bases not matched to a gene: 1. This CDR3 is 12 amino acids long. The CDR3 DNA follows: TGTGCCAGCAGCTTCGGGGGGGCCGAGCAGTACTTC. Its protein is CASSFGGAEQYF.

The chain recombines TRBV6-6 with TRBJ1-2; D gene ambiguous. The V gene's germline CDR1 is MNHNY and CDR2 SVGAGI (reference sequence). The germline V and J ends were trimmed by 7 bases and 1 base, with 10 bases remaining between them. This CDR3 comprises 13 residues. CDR3 sequence: CASTQYVNYGYTF. CDR3 DNA: TGTGCCAGCACCCAGTATGTTAACTATGGCTACACCTTC.

The chain joins TRBV9 to TRBJ2-1, with 12 bases identical to TRBD2. There are 17 residues in the CDR3. With V trimmed by 0 bases and J by 8 bases, 9 bases remained unmatched. Germline loops: CDR1 SGDLS, CDR2 YYNGEE. The CDR3 DNA follows: TGTGCCAGCAGCGTAGCGGCTAGCGGGAGGGCCGGGGATGAGCAGTTCTTC. Translated: CASSVAASGRAGDEQFF.

The genes are TRBV6-1 and TRBJ1-4; no reliable D call. With 3 bases removed from V and 8 bases from J, the gap between germline ends came to 10 bases. The CDR3 runs to 13 residues. Germline CDR1 reads MNHNS; CDR2 reads SASEGT. This CDR3 is CASSEGFWEKLFF. The CDR3 bases are TGTGCCAGCAGTGAGGGCTTTTGGGAAAAACTGTTTTTT.

The chain links TRBV25-1 to TRBJ2-5, with a possible D match to TRBD1 (6 bases). CDR3 length equals 14 residues. Deletions cut 1 base from V and 4 bases from J, with 10 bases between. Germline CDR1 and CDR2: MGHDK and SYGVNS. CDR3 loop: CASSESSGVETQYF. The CDR3 region has the DNA TGTGCCAGCAGTGAATCATCAGGGGTAGAGACCCAGTACTTC.

The rearrangement uses TRBV10-2 and TRBJ2-5; D is possibly TRBD2 (6 bases). The ends were cut back, 2 bases at V and 7 bases at J, with 11 bases in the middle. Germline CDR1 is WSHSY and CDR2 is SAAADI. The CDR3 runs to 13 residues. CDR3 nucleotides: TGCGCCAGCAGTGAGGACCTGGGGGGGACCCAGTACTTC. Its protein product is CASSEDLGGTQYF.

This chain links TRBV5-1 with TRBJ1-1; D gene uncertain. Deletions cut 0 bases from V and 1 base from J, with 7 bases between. CDR1 is SGHRS, CDR2 YFSETQ, per germline. The CDR3 covers 14 residues. DNA of the CDR3: TGCGCCAGCAGCTTGGCCGGAGGGAACACTGAAGCTTTCTTT. This gives the protein CASSLAGGNTEAFF.

The V and J genes are TRBV27 and TRBJ2-1; D perhaps matches TRBD2 (7 bases). The CDR3 runs 15 residues. The ends were cut back, 7 bases at V and 8 bases at J, with 21 bases in the middle. CDR1 and CDR2 (germline): MNHEY, SMNVEV (reference sequence). Written as DNA, the CDR3 is TGTGCCAGCAAAGGGGGGGAGGTCGGACGGGATGAGCAGTTCTTC. This gives the protein CASKGGEVGRDEQFF.

V gene TRBV12-2 combines with J gene TRBJ1-6; the DNA was not used to check the table's D call, TRBD1. TRBV12-2 is flagged as a pseudogene. This CDR3 spans 17 amino acids. This chain's CDR3 is CASRLAARTGDNSPLHF. CDR3 sequence (DNA): TGTGCAAGTCGCTTAGCTGCCCGGACAGGCGATAATTCACCCCTCCACTTT.

The chain employs TRBV3-1 (or the pseudogene TRBV3-2) and TRBJ2-7; perhaps TRBD1 as D (6 bases). This CDR3 contains 12 residues. Trimming removed 1 base from V and 11 bases from J, with 12 bases in between. Per germline, CDR1 LGHDT and CDR2 YNNKEL (reference sequence). The CDR3 protein is CASSQGQGKKYF. CDR3 sequence (DNA): TGTGCCAGCAGCCAAGGTCAGGGGAAGAAGTACTTC.

The chain links TRBV6-5 to TRBJ2-7; possibly TRBD2 for D (7 bases). V was trimmed by 6 bases and J by 6 bases, leaving 15 bases between them. The CDR3 is 13 amino acids. CDR1 is MNHEY, CDR2 SVGAGI, per germline. The CDR3 coding sequence is TGTGCCAGCAGCGCTGTGGGAGGGGGCGAGCAGTACTTC. Residues: CASSAVGGGEQYF.

Only one count was recorded for this clone. This chain joins TRBV7-2 and TRBJ1-2; 8 bases align to TRBD1. From germline, CDR1 is SGHTA and CDR2 FQGNSA. CDR3 size: 15 residues. V dropped 5 bases and J dropped 1; count of bases not matched to a gene: 6. CDR3 loop: CASSPRTGNNYGYTF. CDR3 coding DNA: TGTGCCAGCAGCCCTAGGACAGGGAATAACTATGGCTACACCTTC.

The V call is TRBV7-8, the J call TRBJ2-7; 7 positions agree with TRBD1. The CDR3 extends over 15 amino acids. The V and J ends lost 8 bases and 3 bases, in that order; junction bases with no gene match: 13. Germline CDR1 SGHVS, CDR2 FQNEAQ. CDR3: CASLGRQGKFYEQYF. CDR3 nucleotide sequence: TGTGCCAGCCTGGGGCGACAGGGAAAATTCTACGAGCAGTACTTC.

This clone showed up just a few times. The chain combines TRBV27 with TRBJ1-1, with D maybe TRBD1 (6 bases). Trimming left V 3 bases short and J 1 base short, with 9 bases between. Germline V gene sequence: CDR1 MNHEY, CDR2 SMNVEV (reference sequence). The CDR3 runs to 14 residues. The CDR3 region has the DNA TGTGCCAGCAGTTTGGGCAGGGGGAACACTGAAGCTTTCTTT. Protein sequence: CASSLGRGNTEAFF.

This clone came up a few times. For the CDR3, the DNA is TGTGCCAGCAGCTTAGATACAGGATTCTACGAGCAGTACTTC. It is translated as CASSLDTGFYEQYF. This chain uses TRBV11-2 with TRBJ2-7; tentative D call: TRBD1 (5 bases). Per the germline V gene, CDR1 is SGHAT and CDR2 is FQNNGV. V lost 0 bases to trimming and J lost 3 bases, with 9 bases between them. This CDR3 has 14 residues.

The gene calls are TRBV15 and TRBJ1-5; no clear D. The CDR3 sequence is 12 residues long. V shed 4 bases and J shed 6 bases, with 7 bases lying between them. CDR1 and CDR2 (germline): LNHNV, YYDKDF (reference sequence). Here the CDR3 DNA reads TGTGCCACCAGCATTCAATCTCAGCCCCAGCATTTT. Translated, it gives CATSIQSQPQHF.